Each of the 7 T cell receptor beta chains below was sequenced from the same sample in a study of cytomegalovirus exposure and HLA in healthy donors. With 60 Vbeta and 13 Jbeta primers, the PCR was carried out. Profiling relied on immunoSEQ multiplex PCR, and the TCRdb table lists in-frame clones only, not all of them. The sample yields about 160,000 clones, around 77% seen once. Sequences were obtained from PBMCs. Receptors originate from a woman aged 40-49 years in good health and CMV-seronegative.

This chain joins TRBV5-6 and TRBJ2-7; 12 bases align to TRBD2. V trimming: 4 bases; J trimming: 5 bases; junction bases outside the gene matches: 10. Germline CDR1 reads SGHDT; CDR2 reads YYEEEE. This CDR3 region has 16 residues. The CDR3 loop reads CASSPLTSGSSNEQYF. The CDR3 DNA is TGTGCCAGCAGCCCGCTGACTAGCGGGAGTAGTAACGAGCAGTACTTC.

The chain recombines TRBV30 with TRBJ1-1, with D hard to call. The length of the CDR3 is 14 residues. The ends were cut back, 4 bases at V and 6 bases at J, with 18 bases in the middle. Germline V gene sequence: CDR1 GTSNPN, CDR2 SVGIG (reference sequence). CDR3 loop: CAWNLQLTNAEAFF. The CDR3 DNA is TGTGCCTGGAACCTACAGCTCACCAACGCTGAAGCTTTCTTT.

The J gene is TRBJ2-7, the V gene TRBV7-9, with D possibly matching TRBD1 (5 bases). V gave up 4 bases and J gave up 4 bases, with 8 bases separating them. The CDR3 has 12 residues. Germline-derived CDR1 and CDR2 are SEHNR and FQNEAQ (reference sequence). The CDR3 nucleotides read TGTGCCAGCAGCTCGGACATTTACGAGCAGTACTTC. This encodes CASSSDIYEQYF. The full variable domain, in which reference TRBV7-9 and TRBJ2-7 provide the parts outside the CDR3, is DTGVSQNPRHKITKRGQNVTFRCDPISEHNRLYWYRQTLGQGPEFLTYFQNEAQLEKSRLLSDRFSAERPKGSFSTLEIQRTEQGDSAMYLCASSSDIYEQYFGPGTRLTVT.

The J gene is TRBJ2-5, the V gene TRBV29-1; 10 bases line up with TRBD2. The V gene's germline CDR1 is SQVTM and CDR2 ANQGSEA. The CDR3 has 13 amino acids. Trimming at V came to 4 bases and at J to 3 bases, leaving 2 bases not matched to a gene. The CDR3 reads CSVVLAGKETQYF. CDR3 in DNA: TGCAGCGTTGTACTAGCGGGAAAAGAGACCCAGTACTTC. The full variable domain, completed using reference TRBV29-1 and TRBJ2-5, is SAVISQKPSRDICQRGTSLTIQCQVDSQVTMMFWYRQQPGQSLTLIATANQGSEATYESGFVIDKFPISRPNLTFSTLTVSNMSPEDSSIYLCSVVLAGKETQYFGPGTRLLVL.

Only one count was recorded for this clone. V is TRBV7-9 and J is TRBJ1-4; tentative D call: TRBD1 (6 bases). The V and J ends lost 5 bases and 8 bases respectively, with 15 bases between them. Looked up from germline, CDR1 is SEHNR and CDR2 is FQNEAQ (reference sequence). The CDR3 is made up of 14 amino acids. The CDR3 DNA follows: TGTGCCAGCAGCCGGCAAAGGGGGGGCGAAAAACTGTTTTTT. Encoded protein: CASSRQRGGEKLFF. The full variable domain, in which reference TRBV7-9 and TRBJ1-4 provide the parts outside the CDR3, is DTGVSQNPRHKITKRGQNVTFRCDPISEHNRLYWYRQTLGQGPEFLTYFQNEAQLEKSRLLSDRFSAERPKGSFSTLEIQRTEQGDSAMYLCASSRQRGGEKLFFGSGTQLSVL.

This sequence joins TRBV5-1 and TRBJ2-1; D is unclear. This CDR3 is built from 15 residues. CDR1 is SGHRS and CDR2 is YFSETQ in the germline V gene. V gave up 0 bases and J gave up 2 bases, with 9 bases separating them. The CDR3 nucleotides are TGCGCCAGCAGCTTGGGCGGCTTCACCTACAATGAGCAGTTCTTC. This gives the protein CASSLGGFTYNEQFF.

This clone appeared a single time. The V call is TRBV10-3, the J call TRBJ2-3; D not certain. The CDR3 covers 13 residues. V lost 4 bases and J lost 2, with 7 bases in between. CDR1 and CDR2 from the germline V gene are ENHRY and SYGVKD. CDR3 DNA: TGTGCCATCAGTGTGGAGATCACAGATACGCAGTATTTT. Its protein product is CAISVEITDTQYF.